This T cell receptor (beta chain) was captured by sequencing in a study of T-cell reconstitution after alpha-beta-depleted transplantation in children. Study results and limitations: Expanded graft clones, several hundred of them, were reportedly the source of alpha-beta T cells about two months after transplant. Surviving recipient T cells and thymic progenitors produced the high day-60 TCRbeta diversity seen in some patients. Most T-cell counts and diversity one year after the transplant came from T cells that were newly produced.

Unique molecular identifiers were incorporated during preparation of the TCRbeta library. TCRdb re-called the PCR reads through MiXCR, storing one row per CDR3 protein. The table lists hundreds of thousands of distinct CDR3 sequences, 10% to 15% of them singletons. This clonotype was seen repeatedly, ten times or more. What it binds is not known. This clonotype was obtained from a girl aged 2-10 years with congenital amegakaryocytic thrombocytopenia, due to receive a stem cell transplant. Sequencing was performed on PBMCs, taken before TCRalphabeta/CD19-depleted stem cell transplant.

Here the CDR3 DNA reads TGTGCCAGCAGCCGAAAAGGCTATAGCGGGAGATTAGGCACCGGGGAGCTGTTTTTT. Protein sequence: CASSRKGYSGRLGTGELFF. The rearrangement links TRBV3-1 to TRBJ2-2; TRBD2 matches 9 bases. With V trimmed by 4 bases and J by 4 bases, 16 bases remained unmatched. The CDR3 is made up of 19 amino acids. Germline loops: CDR1 LGHDT, CDR2 YNNKEL (reference sequence).